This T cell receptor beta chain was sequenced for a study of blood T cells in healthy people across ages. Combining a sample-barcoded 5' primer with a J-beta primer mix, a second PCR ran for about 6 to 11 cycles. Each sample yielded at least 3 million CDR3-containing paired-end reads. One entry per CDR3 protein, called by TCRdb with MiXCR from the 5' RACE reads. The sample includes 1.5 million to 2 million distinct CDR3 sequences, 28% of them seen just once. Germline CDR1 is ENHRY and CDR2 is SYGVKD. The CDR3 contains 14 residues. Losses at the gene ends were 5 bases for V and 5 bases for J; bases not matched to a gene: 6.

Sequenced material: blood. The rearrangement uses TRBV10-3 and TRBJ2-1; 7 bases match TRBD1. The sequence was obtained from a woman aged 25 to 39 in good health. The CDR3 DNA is TGTGCCATCAGTCTCGGGACAGCCAACAATGAGCAGTTCTTC. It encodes CAISLGTANNEQFF.